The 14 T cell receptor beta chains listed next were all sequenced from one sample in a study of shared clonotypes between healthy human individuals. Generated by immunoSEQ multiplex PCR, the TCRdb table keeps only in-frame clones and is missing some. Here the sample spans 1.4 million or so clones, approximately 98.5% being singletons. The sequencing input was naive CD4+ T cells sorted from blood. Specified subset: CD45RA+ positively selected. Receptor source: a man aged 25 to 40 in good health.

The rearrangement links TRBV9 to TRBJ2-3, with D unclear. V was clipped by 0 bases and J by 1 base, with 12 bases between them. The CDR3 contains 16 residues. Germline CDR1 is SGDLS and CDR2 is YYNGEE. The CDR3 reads CASSVADLMGTDTQYF. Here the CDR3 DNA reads TGTGCCAGCAGCGTAGCTGACCTCATGGGCACAGATACGCAGTATTTT.

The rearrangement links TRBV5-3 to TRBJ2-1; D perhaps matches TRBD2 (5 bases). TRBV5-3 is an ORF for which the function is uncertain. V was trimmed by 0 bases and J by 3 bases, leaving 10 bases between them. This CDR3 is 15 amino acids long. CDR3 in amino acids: CARSLVALDYNEQFF. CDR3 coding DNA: TGTGCCAGAAGCTTGGTAGCGTTAGACTACAATGAGCAGTTCTTC.

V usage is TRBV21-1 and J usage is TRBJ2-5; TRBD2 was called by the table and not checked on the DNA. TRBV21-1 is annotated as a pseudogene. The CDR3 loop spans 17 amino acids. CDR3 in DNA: TGTGCCAGCAGCAAAGGGAAAGTAGCGGGAAAACAAGAGACCCAGTACTTC. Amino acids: CASSKGKVAGKQETQYF.

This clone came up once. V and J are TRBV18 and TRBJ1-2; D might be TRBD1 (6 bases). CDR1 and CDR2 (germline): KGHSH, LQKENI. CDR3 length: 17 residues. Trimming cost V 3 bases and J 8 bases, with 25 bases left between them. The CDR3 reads CASSPTTGTGGQVGYTF. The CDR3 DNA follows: TGTGCCAGCTCACCGACCACAGGGACGGGGGGCCAGGTCGGCTACACCTTC.

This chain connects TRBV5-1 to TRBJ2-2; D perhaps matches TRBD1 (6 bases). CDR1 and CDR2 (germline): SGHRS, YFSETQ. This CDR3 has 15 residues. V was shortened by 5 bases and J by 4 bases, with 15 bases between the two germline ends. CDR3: CASSPDRSTTGELFF. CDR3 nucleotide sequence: TGCGCCAGCAGTCCTGACAGGAGTACCACCGGGGAGCTGTTTTTT.

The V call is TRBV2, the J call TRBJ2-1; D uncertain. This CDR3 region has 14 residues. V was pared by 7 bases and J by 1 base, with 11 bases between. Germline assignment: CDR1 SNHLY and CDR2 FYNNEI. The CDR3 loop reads CASTVLPSYNEQFF. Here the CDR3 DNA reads TGTGCCAGCACCGTCCTTCCGTCCTACAATGAGCAGTTCTTC.

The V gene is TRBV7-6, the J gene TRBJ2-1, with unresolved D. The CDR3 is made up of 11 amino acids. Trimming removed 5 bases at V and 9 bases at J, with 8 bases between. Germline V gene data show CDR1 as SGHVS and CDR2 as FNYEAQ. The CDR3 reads CASSQVGEQFF. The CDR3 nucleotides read TGTGCCAGCAGCCAAGTGGGTGAGCAGTTCTTC.

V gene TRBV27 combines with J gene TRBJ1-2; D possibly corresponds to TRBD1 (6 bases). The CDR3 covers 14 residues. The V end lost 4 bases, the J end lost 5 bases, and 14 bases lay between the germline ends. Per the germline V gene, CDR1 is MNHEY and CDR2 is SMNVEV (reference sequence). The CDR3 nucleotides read TGTGCCAGCAGTTCCAGGGGCCGAGGGTATGGCTACACCTTC. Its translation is CASSSRGRGYGYTF.

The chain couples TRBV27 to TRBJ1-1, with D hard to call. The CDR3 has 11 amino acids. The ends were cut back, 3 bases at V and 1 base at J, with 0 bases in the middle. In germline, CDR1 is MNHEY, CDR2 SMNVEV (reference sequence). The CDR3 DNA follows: TGTGCCAGCAGTTTGAACACTGAAGCTTTCTTT. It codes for CASSLNTEAFF.

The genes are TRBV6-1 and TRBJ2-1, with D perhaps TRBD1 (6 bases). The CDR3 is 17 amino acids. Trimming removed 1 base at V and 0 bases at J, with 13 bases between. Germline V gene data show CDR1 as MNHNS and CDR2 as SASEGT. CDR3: CASSEGGTRASYNEQFF. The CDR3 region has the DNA TGTGCCAGCAGTGAAGGGGGGACACGGGCCTCCTACAATGAGCAGTTCTTC.

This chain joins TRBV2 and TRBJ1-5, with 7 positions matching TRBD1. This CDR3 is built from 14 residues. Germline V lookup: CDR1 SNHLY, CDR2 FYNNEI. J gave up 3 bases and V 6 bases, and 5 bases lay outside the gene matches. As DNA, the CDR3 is TGTGCCAGCAGCTTCGACAGGGACAATCAGCCCCAGCATTTT. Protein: CASSFDRDNQPQHF.

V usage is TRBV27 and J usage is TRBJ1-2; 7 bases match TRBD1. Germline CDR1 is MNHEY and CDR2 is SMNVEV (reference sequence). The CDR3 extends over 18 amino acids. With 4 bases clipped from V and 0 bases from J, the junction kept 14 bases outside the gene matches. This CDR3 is CASSSLIRDRKANYGYTF. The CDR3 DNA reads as TGTGCCAGCAGTTCCCTGATCCGGGACAGAAAAGCTAACTATGGCTACACCTTC.

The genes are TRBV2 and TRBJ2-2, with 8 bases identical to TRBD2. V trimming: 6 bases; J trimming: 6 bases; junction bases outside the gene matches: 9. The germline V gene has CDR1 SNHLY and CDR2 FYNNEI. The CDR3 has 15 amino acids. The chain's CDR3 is CASRPSGSGAGELFF. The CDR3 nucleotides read TGTGCCAGCAGGCCAAGCGGGAGTGGTGCCGGGGAGCTGTTTTTT.

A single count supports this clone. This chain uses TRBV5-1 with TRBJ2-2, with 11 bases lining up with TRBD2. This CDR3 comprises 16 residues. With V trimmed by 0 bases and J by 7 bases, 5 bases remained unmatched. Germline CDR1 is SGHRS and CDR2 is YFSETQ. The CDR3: CASSLDLAGGGGELFF. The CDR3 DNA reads TGCGCCAGCAGCTTGGATCTAGCGGGAGGTGGCGGGGAGCTGTTTTTT. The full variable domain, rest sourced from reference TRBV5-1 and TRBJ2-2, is KAGVTQTPRYLIKTRGQQVTLSCSPISGHRSVSWYQQTPGQGLQFLFEYFSETQRNKGNFPGRFSGRQFSNSRSEMNVSTLELGDSALYLCASSLDLAGGGGELFFGEGSRLTVL.